This passage covers 2 T cell receptor beta chains from one sample sequenced in a study of identical twins. TCRdb re-derived calls from the 5' RACE reads in MiXCR, one entry per CDR3 protein. The repertoire has about 810,000 distinct CDR3 sequences, 10% to 15% of them found once; the top ten carry around 1.5%. The sample was also reused in another study, on yellow fever vaccine responses in identical twins.

Sequenced material: PBMCs. The receptors shown here come from a woman aged 18-29 years in good health.

This chain connects TRBV20-1 to TRBJ2-1; D ambiguous. The CDR3 spans 13 residues. Trimming cost V 0 bases and J 9 bases, with 12 bases left between them. The germline gives CDR1 DFQATT, CDR2 SNEGSKA (reference sequence). CDR3: CSARDPSRSEQFF. Written as DNA, the CDR3 is TGCAGTGCTAGAGATCCTTCAAGGTCTGAGCAGTTCTTC.

The V and J genes are TRBV4-2 and TRBJ2-1, with TRBD1 identical over 10 bases. CDR1 and CDR2 (germline): LGHNA, YNFKEQ. V lost 0 bases, J lost 7 bases, and 9 bases stayed unmatched. The CDR3 covers 17 residues. In nucleotides, the CDR3 is TGTGCCAGCAGCCAAGATCCCTATGGGACAGGGGTAAATGAGCAGTTCTTC. Protein: CASSQDPYGTGVNEQFF.